This T cell receptor (beta chain) was sequenced during a study of Graves' ophthalmopathy and Graves' hyperthyroidism. CDR3 length equals 14 residues. Losses at the gene ends were 6 bases for V and 3 bases for J; bases not matched to a gene: 5. Beta-chain TCR CDR3 regions were amplified from RNA transcripts. HTBI-primed first-round RT-PCR preceded second-round multiplex PCR. TCRdb recomputed calls from the multiplex PCR reads with MiXCR, one row per CDR3 protein. The sample records roughly 400,000 distinct CDR3 sequences, about 18% being singletons. On this clonotype: Antigen: not known.

General study points: Clonotypes were expanded in thyroid at above 0.001 frequency, and most also appeared in blood.

Moderate-to-severe activity, CAS ≥3, NOSPECS ≥4 and duration under 3 months were recorded for donors with ophthalmopathy. Exclusion covered patients with other autoimmune diseases or uncontrolled infections (as well as pregnancy or lactation). Physicians reached a diagnosis by relying on clinical symptoms, serum thyroxine, TRAb, thyroid ultrasound and orbital computed tomography. The sample taken for sequencing was peripheral blood. J is TRBJ1-1 and V is TRBV12-3 or TRBV12-4; 9 bases are shared with TRBD1. This clonotype was sampled from a woman aged 18-29 years with Graves' ophthalmopathy. CDR3 sequence reads: CASSPGQGHTEAFF. For the CDR3, the DNA is TGTGCCAGCAGCCCCGGACAGGGGCACACTGAAGCTTTCTTT.